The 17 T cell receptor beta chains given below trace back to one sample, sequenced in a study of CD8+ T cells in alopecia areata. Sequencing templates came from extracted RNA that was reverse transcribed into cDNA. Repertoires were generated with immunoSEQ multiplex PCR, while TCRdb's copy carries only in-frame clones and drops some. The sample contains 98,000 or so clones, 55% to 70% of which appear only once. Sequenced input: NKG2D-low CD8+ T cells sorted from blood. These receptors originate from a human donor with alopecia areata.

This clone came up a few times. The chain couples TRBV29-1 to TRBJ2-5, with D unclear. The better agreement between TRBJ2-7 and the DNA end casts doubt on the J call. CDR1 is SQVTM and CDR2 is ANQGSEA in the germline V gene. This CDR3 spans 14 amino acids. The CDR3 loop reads CSVEDPGRSYEQYF. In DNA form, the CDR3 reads TGCAGCGTTGAAGATCCTGGCAGGAGCTACGAGCAGTACTTC.

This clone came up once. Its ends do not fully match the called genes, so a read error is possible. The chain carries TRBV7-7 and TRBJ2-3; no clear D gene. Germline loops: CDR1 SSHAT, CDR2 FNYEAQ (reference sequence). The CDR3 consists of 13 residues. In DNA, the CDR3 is TGTGCTAGCAGCTTAGACGGCACAGATACGCAGTATTTT. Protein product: CASSLDGTDTQYF.

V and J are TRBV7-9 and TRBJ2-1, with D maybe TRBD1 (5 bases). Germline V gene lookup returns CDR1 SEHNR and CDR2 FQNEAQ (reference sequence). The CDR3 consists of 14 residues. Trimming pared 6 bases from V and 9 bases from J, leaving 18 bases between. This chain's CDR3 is CASSPSTVAREQFF. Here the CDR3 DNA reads TGTGCCAGCAGTCCATCGACAGTAGCACGTGAGCAGTTCTTC.

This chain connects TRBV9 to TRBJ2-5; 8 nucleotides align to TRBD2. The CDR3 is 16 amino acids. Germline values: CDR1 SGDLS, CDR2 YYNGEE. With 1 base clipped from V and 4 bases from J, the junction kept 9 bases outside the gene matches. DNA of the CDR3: TGTGCCAGCAGCGTATTCGGGGGGGCCCCGGGAGAGACCCAGTACTTC. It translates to CASSVFGGAPGETQYF.

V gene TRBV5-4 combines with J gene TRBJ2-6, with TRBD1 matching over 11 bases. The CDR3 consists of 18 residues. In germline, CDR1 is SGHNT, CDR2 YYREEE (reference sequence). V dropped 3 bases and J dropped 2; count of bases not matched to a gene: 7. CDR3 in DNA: TGTGCCAGCAGCTCAGTTCCGGGACAGGGGGCTGGGGCCAACGTCCTGACTTTC. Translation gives CASSSVPGQGAGANVLTF.

The CDR3 loop reads CASSQDDDGDTQYF. The CDR3 DNA follows: TGCGCCAGCAGCCAAGATGATGACGGGGATACGCAGTATTTT. The genes are TRBV4-1 and TRBJ2-3; D not certain. The V end was cut by 0 bases, the J end by 6 bases, with 10 bases between. From germline, CDR1 is MGHRA and CDR2 YSYEKL. The CDR3 length is 14 residues.

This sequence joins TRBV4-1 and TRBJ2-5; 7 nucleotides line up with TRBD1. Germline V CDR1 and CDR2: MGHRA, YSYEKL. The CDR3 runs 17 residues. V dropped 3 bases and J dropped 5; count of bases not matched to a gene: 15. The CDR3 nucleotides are TGCGCCAGCAGCCAGTACCCAGACAGGGAAGTGGCGGAGACCCAGTACTTC. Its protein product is CASSQYPDREVAETQYF.

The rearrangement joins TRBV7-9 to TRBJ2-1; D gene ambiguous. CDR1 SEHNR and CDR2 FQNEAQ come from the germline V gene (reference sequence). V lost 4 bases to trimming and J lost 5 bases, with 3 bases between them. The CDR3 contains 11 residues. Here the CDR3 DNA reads TGTGCCAGCAGCTCGAACAATGAGCAGTTCTTC. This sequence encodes CASSSNNEQFF.

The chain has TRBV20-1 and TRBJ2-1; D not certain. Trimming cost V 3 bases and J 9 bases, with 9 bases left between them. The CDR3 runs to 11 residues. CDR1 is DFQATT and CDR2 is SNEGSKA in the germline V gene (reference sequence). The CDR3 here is CSARKYSEQFF. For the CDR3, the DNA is TGCAGTGCTAGGAAGTACTCTGAGCAGTTCTTC.

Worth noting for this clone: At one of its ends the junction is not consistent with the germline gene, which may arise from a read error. The CDR3 sequence is CASSLAQGPGNTIYF. The CDR3 DNA reads as TGTGCTAGCAGCTTAGCACAGGGACCAGGAAACACCATATATTTT. This sequence joins TRBV7-7 and TRBJ1-3, with a possible D match to TRBD1 (6 bases). Germline loops: CDR1 SSHAT, CDR2 FNYEAQ (reference sequence). The CDR3 extends over 15 amino acids.

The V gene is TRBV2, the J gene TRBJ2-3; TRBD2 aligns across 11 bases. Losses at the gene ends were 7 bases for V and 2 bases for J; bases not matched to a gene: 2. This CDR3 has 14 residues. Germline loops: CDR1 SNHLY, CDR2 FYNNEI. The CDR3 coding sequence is TGTGCCAGCACGGGACTAGCGGTCACAGATACGCAGTATTTT. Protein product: CASTGLAVTDTQYF.

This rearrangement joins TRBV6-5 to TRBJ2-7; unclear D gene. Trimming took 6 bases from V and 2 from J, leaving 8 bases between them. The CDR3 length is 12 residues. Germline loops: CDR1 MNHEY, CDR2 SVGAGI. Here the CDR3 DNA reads TGTGCCAGCAGCCCCGGAGCCTACGAGCAGTACTTC. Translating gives CASSPGAYEQYF.

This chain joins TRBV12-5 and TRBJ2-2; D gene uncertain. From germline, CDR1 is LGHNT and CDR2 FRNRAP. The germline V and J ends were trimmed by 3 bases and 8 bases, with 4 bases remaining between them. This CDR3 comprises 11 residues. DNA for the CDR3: TGTGCTAGTGGTTTTCGGGGGGAGCTGTTTTTT. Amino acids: CASGFRGELFF.

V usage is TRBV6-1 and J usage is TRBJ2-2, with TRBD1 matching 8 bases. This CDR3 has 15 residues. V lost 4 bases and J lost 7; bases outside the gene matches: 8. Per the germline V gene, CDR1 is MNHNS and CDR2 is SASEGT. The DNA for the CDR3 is TGTGCCAGCAGTGGGAGGGACAGGTTCGTCGGGGAGCTGTTTTTT. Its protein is CASSGRDRFVGELFF.

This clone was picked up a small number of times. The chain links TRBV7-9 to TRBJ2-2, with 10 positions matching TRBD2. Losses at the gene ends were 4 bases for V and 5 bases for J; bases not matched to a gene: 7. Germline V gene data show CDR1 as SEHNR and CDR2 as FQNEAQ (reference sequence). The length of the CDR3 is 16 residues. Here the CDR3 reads CASSYIAGGGTGELFF. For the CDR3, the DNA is TGTGCCAGCAGCTACATAGCGGGAGGAGGGACCGGGGAGCTGTTTTTT.

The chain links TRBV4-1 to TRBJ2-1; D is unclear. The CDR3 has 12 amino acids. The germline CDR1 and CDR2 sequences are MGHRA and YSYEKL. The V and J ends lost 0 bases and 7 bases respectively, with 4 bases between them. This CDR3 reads CASSQDINEQFF. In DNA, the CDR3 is TGCGCCAGCAGCCAAGATATAAATGAGCAGTTCTTC.

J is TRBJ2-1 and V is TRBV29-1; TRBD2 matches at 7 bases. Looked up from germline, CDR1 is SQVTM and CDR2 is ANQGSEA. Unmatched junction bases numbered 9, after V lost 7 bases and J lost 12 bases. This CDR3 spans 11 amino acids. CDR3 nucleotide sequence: TGCAGCGCAGTCGGCCGGGAGGCGCAGTTCTTC. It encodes CSAVGREAQFF.